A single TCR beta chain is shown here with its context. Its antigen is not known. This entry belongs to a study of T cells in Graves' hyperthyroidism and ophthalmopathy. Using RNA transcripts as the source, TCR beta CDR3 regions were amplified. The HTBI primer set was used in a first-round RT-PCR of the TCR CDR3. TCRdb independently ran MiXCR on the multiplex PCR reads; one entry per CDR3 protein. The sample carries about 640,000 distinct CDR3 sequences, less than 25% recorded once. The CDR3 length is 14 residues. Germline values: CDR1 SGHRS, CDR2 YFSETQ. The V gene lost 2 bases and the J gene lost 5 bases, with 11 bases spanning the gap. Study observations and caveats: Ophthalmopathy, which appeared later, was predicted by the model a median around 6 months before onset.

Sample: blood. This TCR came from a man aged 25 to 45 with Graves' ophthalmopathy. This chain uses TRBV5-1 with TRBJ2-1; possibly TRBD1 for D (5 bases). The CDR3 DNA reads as TGCGCCAGCAGCTTTCAGGGAAGAGACAATGAGCAGTTCTTC. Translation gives CASSFQGRDNEQFF.